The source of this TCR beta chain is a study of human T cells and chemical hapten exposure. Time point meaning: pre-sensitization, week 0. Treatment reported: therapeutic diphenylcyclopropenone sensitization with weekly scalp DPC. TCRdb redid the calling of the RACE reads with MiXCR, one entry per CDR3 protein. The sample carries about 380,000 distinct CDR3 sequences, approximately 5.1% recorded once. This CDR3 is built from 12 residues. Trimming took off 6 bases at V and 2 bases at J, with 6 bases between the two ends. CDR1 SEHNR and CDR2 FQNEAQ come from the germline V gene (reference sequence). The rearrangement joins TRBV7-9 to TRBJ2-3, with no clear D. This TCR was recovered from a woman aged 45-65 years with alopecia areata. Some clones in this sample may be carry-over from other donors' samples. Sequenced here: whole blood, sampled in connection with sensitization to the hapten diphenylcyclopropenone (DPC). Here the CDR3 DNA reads TGTGCCAGCAGTTGGTTCACAGATACGCAGTATTTT. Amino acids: CASSWFTDTQYF.